Only a few counts were recorded for the clone carrying this T cell receptor beta chain. V was clipped by 3 bases and J by 5 bases; unmatched bases: 6. CDR3 length equals 14 residues. The germline gives CDR1 SGDLS, CDR2 YYNGEE. The sample is drawn from a study of T-cell reconstitution after alpha-beta-depleted transplantation in children. Unique molecular identifiers were incorporated into the prepared TCRbeta library. TCRdb independently ran MiXCR on the PCR reads; one entry per CDR3 protein. The data show some 520,000 distinct CDR3 sequences, over 25% seen once. The sequence came from a human donor who donated a stem cell graft to a child with aplastic anemia. This rearrangement joins TRBV9 to TRBJ2-5; 8 bases align to TRBD1. The sample here was PBMCs from the stem cell graft donor, taken from the stem cell graft. Here the CDR3 reads CASSAQGAWETQYF. The CDR3, as DNA: TGTGCCAGCAGCGCTCAGGGGGCGTGGGAGACCCAGTACTTC.